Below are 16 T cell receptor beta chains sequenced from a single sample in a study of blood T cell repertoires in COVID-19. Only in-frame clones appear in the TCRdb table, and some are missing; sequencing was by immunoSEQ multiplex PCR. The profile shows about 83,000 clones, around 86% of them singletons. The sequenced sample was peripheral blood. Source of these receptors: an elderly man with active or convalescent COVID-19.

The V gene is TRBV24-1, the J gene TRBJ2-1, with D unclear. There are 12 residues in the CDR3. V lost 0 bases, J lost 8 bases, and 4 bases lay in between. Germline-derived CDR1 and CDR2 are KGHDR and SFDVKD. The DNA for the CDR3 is TGTGCCACCAGTGATTTGTACTATGAGCAGTTCTTC. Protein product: CATSDLYYEQFF.

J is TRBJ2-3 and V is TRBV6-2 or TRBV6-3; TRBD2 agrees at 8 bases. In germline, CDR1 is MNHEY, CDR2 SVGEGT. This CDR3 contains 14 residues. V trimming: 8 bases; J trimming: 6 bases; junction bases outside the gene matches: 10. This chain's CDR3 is CASGRSGGLDTQYF. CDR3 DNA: TGTGCCAGCGGCCGCAGCGGGGGATTGGATACGCAGTATTTT.

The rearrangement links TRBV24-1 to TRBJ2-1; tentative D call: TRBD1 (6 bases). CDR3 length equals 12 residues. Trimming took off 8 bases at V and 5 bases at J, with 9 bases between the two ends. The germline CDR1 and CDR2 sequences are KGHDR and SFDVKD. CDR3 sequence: CATMGDNNEQFF. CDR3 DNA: TGTGCCACCATGGGGGACAACAATGAGCAGTTCTTC.

CDR3 amino acids: CASRSGVGELFF. The CDR3 nucleotides are TGTGCCAGCAGGTCAGGGGTAGGGGAGCTGTTTTTT. The gene calls are TRBV12-3 or TRBV12-4 and TRBJ2-2, with TRBD1 as a possible D gene (6 bases). Trimming took 6 bases from V and 8 from J, leaving 10 bases between them. CDR3 length: 12 residues.

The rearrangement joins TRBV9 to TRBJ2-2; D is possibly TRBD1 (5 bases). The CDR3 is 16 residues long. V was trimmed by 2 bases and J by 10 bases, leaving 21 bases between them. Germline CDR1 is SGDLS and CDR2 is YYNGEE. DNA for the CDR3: TGTGCCAGCAGCGTTATCCCCCGGGCAGGGCAGGAGGAGCTGTTTTTT. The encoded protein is CASSVIPRAGQEELFF.

This CDR3 is CASSRMTGNTGELFF. The CDR3 DNA follows: TGTGCCAGCAGCCGAATGACAGGCAACACCGGGGAGCTGTTTTTT. V gene TRBV7-9 combines with J gene TRBJ2-2; maybe TRBD1 (6 bases). Trimming took 5 bases from V and 2 from J, leaving 12 bases between them. This CDR3 comprises 15 residues. Germline V CDR1 and CDR2: SEHNR, FQNEAQ (reference sequence). Drawing the rest from reference TRBV7-9 and TRBJ2-2, the complete variable domain is DTGVSQNPRHKITKRGQNVTFRCDPISEHNRLYWYRQTLGQGPEFLTYFQNEAQLEKSRLLSDRFSAERPKGSFSTLEIQRTEQGDSAMYLCASSRMTGNTGELFFGEGSRLTVL.

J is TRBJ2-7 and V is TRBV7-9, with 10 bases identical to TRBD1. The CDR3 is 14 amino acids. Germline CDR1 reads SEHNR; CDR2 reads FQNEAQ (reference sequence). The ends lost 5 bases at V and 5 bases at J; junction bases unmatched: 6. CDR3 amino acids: CASSVGQGGHEQYV. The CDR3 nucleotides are TGTGCCAGCAGCGTCGGACAGGGGGGTCACGAGCAGTACGTC.

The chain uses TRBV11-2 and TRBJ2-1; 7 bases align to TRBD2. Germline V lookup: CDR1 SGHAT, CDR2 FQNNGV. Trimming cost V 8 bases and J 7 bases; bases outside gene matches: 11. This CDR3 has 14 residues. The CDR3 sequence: CASRRTGGLNEQFF. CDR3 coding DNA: TGTGCCAGCCGACGAACGGGGGGATTAAATGAGCAGTTCTTC.

The CDR3 loop reads CASTTGTIGELFF. The CDR3, as DNA: TGTGCCAGCACTACAGGGACGATAGGGGAGCTGTTTTTT. The chain links TRBV6-5 to TRBJ2-2; D might be TRBD1 (6 bases). The CDR3 covers 13 residues. Deletions cut 7 bases from V and 8 bases from J, with 14 bases between. CDR1 is MNHEY and CDR2 is SVGAGI in the germline V gene.

The CDR3 loop is CASSLYDSYGYTF. In nucleotides, the CDR3 is TGTGCCAGCAGCTTGTATGACAGCTATGGCTACACCTTC. This chain joins TRBV5-4 and TRBJ1-2, with D maybe TRBD1 (5 bases). Germline CDR1 SGHNT, CDR2 YYREEE (reference sequence). The CDR3 consists of 13 residues. Trimming removed 1 base from V and 4 bases from J, with 8 bases in between.

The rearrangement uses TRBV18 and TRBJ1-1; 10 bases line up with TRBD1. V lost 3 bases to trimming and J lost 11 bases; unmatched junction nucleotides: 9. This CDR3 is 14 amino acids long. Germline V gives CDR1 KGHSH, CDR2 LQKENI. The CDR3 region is CASSPSGTGEYAFF. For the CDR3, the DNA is TGTGCCAGCTCACCGTCAGGGACAGGGGAATATGCTTTCTTT.

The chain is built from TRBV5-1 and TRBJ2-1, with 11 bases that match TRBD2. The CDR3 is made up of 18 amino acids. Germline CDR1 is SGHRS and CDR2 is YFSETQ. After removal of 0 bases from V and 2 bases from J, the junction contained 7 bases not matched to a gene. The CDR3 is CASSLGFSGGAAYNEQFF. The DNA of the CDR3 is TGCGCCAGCAGCTTGGGGTTTAGCGGGGGGGCTGCCTACAATGAGCAGTTCTTC.

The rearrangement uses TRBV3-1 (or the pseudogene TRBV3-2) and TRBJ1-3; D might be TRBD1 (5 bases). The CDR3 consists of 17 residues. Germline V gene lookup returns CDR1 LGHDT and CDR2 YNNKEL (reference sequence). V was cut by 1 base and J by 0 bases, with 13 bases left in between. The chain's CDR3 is CASSQGWQGNSGNTIYF. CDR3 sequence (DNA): TGTGCCAGCAGCCAAGGTTGGCAGGGAAACTCTGGAAACACCATATATTTT.

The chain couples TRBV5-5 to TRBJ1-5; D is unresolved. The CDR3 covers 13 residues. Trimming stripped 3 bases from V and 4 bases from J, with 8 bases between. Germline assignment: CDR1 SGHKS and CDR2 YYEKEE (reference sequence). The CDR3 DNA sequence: TGTGCCAGCAGCTCTTCGGGTAATCAGCCCCAGCATTTT. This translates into CASSSSGNQPQHF.

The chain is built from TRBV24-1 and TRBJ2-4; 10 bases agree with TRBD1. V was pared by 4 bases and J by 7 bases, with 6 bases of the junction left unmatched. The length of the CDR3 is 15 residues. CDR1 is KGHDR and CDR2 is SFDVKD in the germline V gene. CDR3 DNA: TGTGCCACCAGTGACCCCGGGACAGGGGCGAACATTCAGTACTTC. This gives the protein CATSDPGTGANIQYF.

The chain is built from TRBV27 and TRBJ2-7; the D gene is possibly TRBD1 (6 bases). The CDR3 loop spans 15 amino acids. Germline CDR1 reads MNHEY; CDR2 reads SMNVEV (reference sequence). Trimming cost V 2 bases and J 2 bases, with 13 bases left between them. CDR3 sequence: CASSLRAGATYEQYV. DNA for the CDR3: TGTGCCAGCAGTTTAAGGGCAGGGGCGACCTACGAGCAGTACGTC.